The clone carrying this T cell receptor beta chain occurred many times. The antigen is not known. With V trimmed by 7 bases and J by 5 bases, 5 bases remained unmatched. CDR3 size: 14 residues. The data stem from a study of T cells after yellow fever vaccination. TCRdb fed the 5' RACE reads into MiXCR, producing one record per CDR3 protein. The sample consists of over 150,000 distinct CDR3 sequences, roughly 6.4% of them appearing once. General study findings and limits: Most clones from primary vaccination resurfaced after the booster (about 95% CD4, 75% to 90% CD8). A faster peak, day 5 versus 15, was reached by the weaker secondary response. Overall, a small share of clonotypes was seen in both CD4 and CD8 compartments.

V usage is TRBV12-3 or TRBV12-4 and J usage is TRBJ1-5; 10 nucleotides match TRBD1. The clonotype originates from a man between 18 and 29 years old who received the YFV17D yellow fever vaccine. This sample comprised CD4+ T cells sorted from PBMCs, obtained on the day of the first yellow fever vaccination. The CDR3 sequence is CASTLGQGDQPQHF. The DNA for the CDR3 is TGTGCCAGCACCCTAGGACAGGGGGATCAGCCCCAGCATTTT.